Below, 7 T cell receptor beta chains from the same sample are listed, as sequenced in a study of CD8 T cells in ankylosing spondylitis. From the 5' RACE reads, TCRdb called clonotypes with MiXCR, one entry per CDR3 protein. The sample shows around 130,000 distinct CDR3 sequences, roughly 7.3% of them seen only once. Sequencing was carried out using blood, either unsorted or a sorted T cell fraction (not recorded which). The receptor set was obtained from a male donor with ankylosing spondylitis or in good health (not recorded which).

This clonotype was picked up many times. The chain recombines TRBV6-1 with TRBJ1-5; 7 bases fit TRBD1. V was pared by 6 bases and J by 6 bases, with 8 bases of the junction left unmatched. Germline V CDR1 and CDR2: MNHNS, SASEGT. The CDR3 has 14 residues. CDR3 protein: CASSGTETSQPQHF. The DNA of the CDR3 is TGTGCCAGCAGCGGGACAGAGACTAGTCAGCCCCAGCATTTT.

In its sample, this clonotype was seen many times. The chain is built from TRBV12-3 or TRBV12-4 and TRBJ2-4, with TRBD2 identical over 7 bases. This CDR3 is 18 amino acids long. Unmatched junction bases numbered 11, after V lost 2 bases and J lost 1 base. CDR3 in amino acids: CASSLPLWGGNAKNIQYF. Here the CDR3 DNA reads TGTGCCAGCAGTTTACCTTTATGGGGGGGGAACGCCAAAAACATTCAGTACTTC.

The table lists this clonotype with many counts. J is TRBJ2-3 and V is TRBV5-1; 12 nucleotides agree with TRBD2. V trimming: 0 bases; J trimming: 3 bases; junction bases outside the gene matches: 8. Looked up from germline, CDR1 is SGHRS and CDR2 is YFSETQ. The CDR3 has 18 amino acids. In DNA form, the CDR3 reads TGCGCCAGCAGCTTGGCCTGGCTAGCGGGGGGGGGGACAGATACGCAGTATTTT. Translation: CASSLAWLAGGGTDTQYF.

The chain links TRBV20-1 to TRBJ1-1; TRBD1 might be the D (6 bases). V was clipped by 3 bases and J by 1 base, with 12 bases between them. The CDR3 sequence is 14 residues long. Looked up from germline, CDR1 is DFQATT and CDR2 is SNEGSKA (reference sequence). Written as DNA, the CDR3 is TGCAGTGCTAGTTCGGGGGGGGCGAACACTGAAGCTTTCTTT. Translation gives CSASSGGANTEAFF.

At least ten counts were recorded for this clonotype. The chain employs TRBV7-3 and TRBJ2-3; 8 bases map to TRBD2. There are 15 residues in the CDR3. Germline assignment: CDR1 SGHTA and CDR2 FQGTGA. J was trimmed by 6 bases and V by 5 bases; bases with no gene match: 10. For the CDR3, the DNA is TGTGCCAGCAGCCCATCGGGGGGGGCCGTTGATACGCAGTATTTT. This translates into CASSPSGGAVDTQYF.

This clonotype was recorded at least ten times. V usage is TRBV6-1 and J usage is TRBJ1-2; D remains unclear. Per germline, CDR1 MNHNS and CDR2 SASEGT. The length of the CDR3 is 13 residues. Trimming shortened V by 1 base and J by 5 bases, and 8 bases separated the two germline ends. The CDR3 reads CASSEGWQYGYTF. The CDR3 DNA sequence: TGTGCCAGCAGTGAAGGATGGCAGTATGGCTACACCTTC.

Ten or more counts support this clonotype. As DNA, the CDR3 is TGTGCCAGCAGCTTCCAGGGCTACAATGAGCAGTTCTTC. Translation: CASSFQGYNEQFF. The V and J genes are TRBV7-2 and TRBJ2-1; perhaps TRBD1 as D (5 bases). Trimming left V 3 bases short and J 3 bases short, with 6 bases between. The V gene's germline CDR1 is SGHTA and CDR2 FQGNSA. This CDR3 contains 13 residues.